The present entry profiles one T cell receptor beta chain with its context. Researchers sorted participants into cohorts using their self-reported clinical history. The sample belongs to a study of blood T cell repertoires in COVID-19. Study-wide context: Spain, Italy and the United States supplied samples that represented acute and convalescent COVID-19.

Assay: immunoSEQ multiplex PCR; the TCRdb copy retains only in-frame clones and omits some. The sample shows roughly 220,000 clones, more than 70% of them seen only once. Germline CDR1 is SGHAT and CDR2 is FQNNGV. Trimming at V came to 7 bases and at J to 5 bases, leaving 9 bases not matched to a gene. This CDR3 comprises 15 residues. The rearrangement links TRBV11-2 to TRBJ2-2, with 8 bases lining up with TRBD2. The source is a young man with acute COVID-19. Sequenced sample: PBMCs or T cells enriched from blood (not recorded which). The CDR3 region has the DNA TGTGCCAGCACTGACGGGGGGGCCAGGACCGGGGAGCTGTTTTTT. As protein: CASTDGGARTGELFF.